The entry below describes one T cell receptor beta chain. The target antigen is unknown. The read is 3 residues too short to cover the CDR3 end, so that end is filled in from the germline J gene. The data were taken from a study of T cells in women clearing cervical HPV infection. Study-wide findings and caveats: Combining TCR richness with V gene abundances gave roughly 0.8 AUC. Each sample's T-cell count was unknown, possibly confounding richness.

All donors had a single incident cervical HPV16 infection, not prevalent. HPV was found by MY09/MY11 PCR and dot-blot genotyping. The CDR3 is made up of 14 amino acids. V lost 5 bases to trimming and J lost 3 bases; unmatched junction nucleotides: 0. In germline, CDR1 is MRHNA, CDR2 SNTAGT. TCRdb keeps only in-frame clones here, not all; method: immunoSEQ multiplex PCR. This table lists 25,000 to 35,000 clones. The sample was blood buffy coat. The genes are TRBV6-4 and TRBJ2-1, with 11 bases that match TRBD2. The receptor was derived from a woman between 18 and 75 years old with a cervical HPV16 infection that either progressed to CIN3+ or cleared (not recorded which). The CDR3 DNA, read in part, is TGTGCCAGCAGTACTAGCGGGGGCTACAATGAG. Its translation: CASSTSGGYNE. The entire CDR3 protein reads CASSTSGGYNEQFF.